These T cell receptor beta chains were read from a single sample in a study of cytomegalovirus exposure and HLA in healthy donors. The method was immunoSEQ multiplex PCR; TCRdb's version includes in-frame clones alone and lacks a portion of them. The sample shows approximately 150,000 clones, approximately 60% of them seen only once. The sample consisted of PBMCs. The receptors originated from a woman aged 55 to 70 in good health and CMV-seropositive. CDR3s include the opening cysteine and the closing phenylalanine or tryptophan. A D gene is named only where the DNA matches it firmly. Some rows have no size entry. The others give once, few or many, or a class for an expanded clone.

j_call clone_size v_call d_call cdr3_nt cdr3_aa
TRBJ1-3 few TRBV18 - TGTGCCAGCTCAGTCGGACAGCCAGTCTCTGGAAACACCATATATTTT CASSVGQPVSGNTIYF
TRBJ2-5 - TRBV28 - TGTGCCAGCAGTTTATTTACTGAGACCCAGTACTTC CASSLFTETQYF
TRBJ2-5 - TRBV5-1 TRBD1 TGCGCCAGCAGCTTGGGACAGGGCCCTCAAGAGACCCAGTACTTC CASSLGQGPQETQYF
TRBJ2-1 - TRBV7-9 - TGTGCCAGCAGCATCAGCGGACCCTACAATGAGCAGTTCTTC CASSISGPYNEQFF
TRBJ2-7 - TRBV5-6 TRBD2 TGTGCCAGCAGCCGGACTAGCAATCCGCAGTACTTC CASSRTSNPQYF
TRBJ2-7 few TRBV18 TRBD1 TGTGCCAGCTCGCTCGACAGGGTAGGCTCCGAGCAGTACTTC CASSLDRVGSEQYF
TRBJ2-7 - TRBV4-3 TRBD2 TGCGCCAGCAGCCAAGCCCCCGGGACTAGCGGGACCTCCTACGAGCAGTACTTC CASSQAPGTSGTSYEQYF
TRBJ2-5 - TRBV6-1 - TGTGCCAGCAGTGATGGCGGGACGGTCTCGGAGACCCAGTACTTC CASSDGGTVSETQYF
TRBJ1-1 - TRBV5-1 - TGCGCCAGCAGCCAGGATCCGAACACTGAAGCTTTCTTT CASSQDPNTEAFF
TRBJ1-2 - TRBV4-1 TRBD1 TGCGCCAGCAGCCAGACCGGGACAGCTACTTATGGCTACACCTTC CASSQTGTATYGYTF
TRBJ2-7 - TRBV30 - TGTGCCTGGACCTCCCACAGCGGGTCCTCCTACGAGCAGTACTTC CAWTSHSGSSYEQYF
TRBJ2-5 - TRBV6-5 - TGTGCCAGCAGTTACACACAGGGTGGTGAGACCCAGTACTTC CASSYTQGGETQYF
TRBJ1-5 - TRBV5-1 TRBD1 TGCGCCAGCAGCTTTGCTACAGGGGTTCAGCCCCAGCATTTT CASSFATGVQPQHF
TRBJ2-1 - TRBV19 TRBD1 TGTGCCAGTAGTTCAACAGGGGGGTCCTACAATGAGCAGTTCTTC CASSSTGGSYNEQFF
TRBJ2-1 - TRBV4-1 TRBD2 TGCGCCAGCAGCCAAGGGACTAGCGGGAGGGCGGGTGAGCAGTTCTTC CASSQGTSGRAGEQFF
TRBJ1-1 few TRBV5-1 - TGCGCCAGCAGCGTATACGGGGGTAACACTGAAGCTTTCTTT CASSVYGGNTEAFF
TRBJ2-7 - TRBV30 TRBD2 TGTGCCTGGGGTCCGGGACTAGCGGTGTACGAGCAGTACTTC CAWGPGLAVYEQYF
TRBJ1-2 - TRBV5-8 - TGTGCCAGCAGCTTGAATGGGTTGGGCGGCTACACCTTC CASSLNGLGGYTF
TRBJ2-1 few TRBV5-4 TRBD1 TGTGCCAGCAGCTTGGCAGGGGGTCGCAATGAGCAGTTCTTC CASSLAGGRNEQFF
TRBJ1-1 few TRBV11-3 TRBD1 TGTGCCAGCAGCTTATTTCGTCGACAGGGTAGGGTGAACACTGAAGCTTTCTTT CASSLFRRQGRVNTEAFF
TRBJ2-7 few TRBV5-8 - TGTGCCAGCAGCTTGGCTACCGGGACACGGCCCTACGAGCAGTACTTC CASSLATGTRPYEQYF
TRBJ2-5 - TRBV7-9 TRBD2 TGTGCCAGCAGCCCCGGGACTAGCTCACAAGAGACCCAGTACTTC CASSPGTSSQETQYF
TRBJ1-1 few TRBV18 TRBD1 TGTGCCAGCTCACGGGACAGGGACACTGAAGCTTTCTTT CASSRDRDTEAFF
TRBJ2-1 - TRBV18 - TGTGCCAGCTCACGGGGCCCCTACAATGAGCAGTTCTTC CASSRGPYNEQFF
TRBJ1-5 few TRBV19 TRBD1 TGTGCCAGTAGTTCACAGGGGGGTAATCAGCCCCAGCATTTT CASSSQGGNQPQHF
TRBJ2-3 - TRBV5-1 - TGCGCCAGCAGCTTGGGGGACACCGCCTTCACAGATACGCAGTATTTT CASSLGDTAFTDTQYF
TRBJ1-1 once TRBV18 - TGTGCCAGCTCTCACCCGGTGGTCGCTGAAGCTTTCTTT CASSHPVVAEAFF
TRBJ2-7 few TRBV6-5 TRBD2 TGTGCCAGCAGCCCCGGACTAGCGCTGGGGCAGTACTTC CASSPGLALGQYF
TRBJ2-3 - TRBV5-1 TRBD1 TGCGCCAGCAGCTCCGGGACAGGGGGGATAGATACGCAGTATTTT CASSSGTGGIDTQYF
TRBJ2-7 - TRBV7-8 TRBD2 TGTGCCAGCAGCCCCCGGACTAGCGTAAACTACAAGCAGTACTTC CASSPRTSVNYKQYF
TRBJ2-5 once TRBV21-1 - TGTGCCAGCAGCAAGGGCGGGAGGGCCCGAAAAGAGACCCAGTACTTC CASSKGGRARKETQYF
TRBJ2-5 - TRBV6-6 - TGTGCCAGCAGTAGATTACAGGGCGGCCAAGAGACCCAGTACTTC CASSRLQGGQETQYF